This TCR beta chain stems from a study of shared clonotypes between healthy human individuals (dated by TCRdb to 2020 to 2021). Regarding the complete study: Three men and two women, aged 18 to 49 years, made up the cohort. The study deeply sequenced blood TCR repertoires of about 5 healthy adults to estimate repertoire size and the extent of clonotype sharing between individuals. Libraries were prepared and TCR repertoires were sequenced by different laboratories using diverse techniques, in order to increase sequencing depth and limit assay-specific biases. Per donor, leukapheresis produced somewhere between about 0.9 and 9.5 billion PBMCs. Here is what the overall study found, with its caveats: Pairwise subsampling led to the expectation that sequencing depth would affect the degree of clonotype sharing among donors. The genetic and exposure-history diversity represented was limited by the small number of donors. Sampling was limited to blood, and TCR repertoires in tissue likely differ from TCR repertoires in blood.

The CDR3 measures 14 amino acids from cysteine to phenylalanine. The CDR3 DNA has 42 bases and is translated from base 1. Sequences LNHDA (CDR1) and SQIVND (CDR2) are obtained from the germline V gene (reference sequence). Trimming leaves V shorter by 10 bases and J shorter by 2 bases, with the junction holding 7 bases beyond the gene matches. Using the deep immunoSEQ assay, multiplex PCR amplified TCR CDR3 regions from genomic DNA. Extracted genomic DNA from each cell subset was distributed evenly across all wells of several immunoSEQ 96-well plates, and each plate was treated as a replicate. Each replicate PCR for unsorted PBMC received 300 to 350 ng genomic DNA, equal to 30,000 to 35,000 T cell genomes. Ten immunoSEQ deep assay plates were used to sequence unsorted PBMC genomic DNA. Purified libraries were quantified with a Qubit 3.0 fluorometer, sized on a Bioanalyzer 2100, and re-quantified with the KAPA Library Quantification kit. Every immunoSEQ 96-well plate was sequenced on a separate single-read 150-cycle Illumina NextSeq 550 flow cell. Regarding the original processing steps: Because only junctional sequences without quality scores were contained in the immunoSEQ output, filtering matching that applied to full-length reads could not be performed. Sequences were annotated with PyIR, a Python wrapper for IgBLAST v1.9, and V/J genes and CDR3 were assigned using IMGT germline references. Reads with weak V/J assignments (E-value above 1e-6), missing CDR3, stop codons, out-of-frame junctions, or ambiguous translated residues were removed. V3J clonotypes were defined as sequences sharing an identical inferred V gene, J gene, and CDR3 amino acid sequence. Percentage overlap between repertoires was calculated by dividing the number of shared unique clonotypes by the size of the smaller repertoire. Richness of each repertoire was evaluated using RTK rarefaction, the Chao1 estimator, and Recon v2.1 estimates of unobserved clonotypes. Not all clones reach the TCRdb copy of this immuneACCESS table, which keeps in-frame sequences only. Checked studies attribute under half of the gap to unresolved V genes and leave the rest unexplained. Clone size and the V and J calls come from that table; the DNA yielded D and trimming. Across this sample there are fewer than 550,000 clones, with about 79% seen only once. Of the sample, approximately 12% is held by the ten largest clones.

Donors were healthy HIV-negative adults with no recently reported acute infections or vaccinations. Only Caucasian adults living in Nashville, Tennessee, USA were represented among the donors. In the unsorted samples, 85 million to 100 million PBMCs were counted, and genomic DNA was extracted using the QIAamp DNA Blood Mini kit. After blood collection by leukapheresis, PBMCs were isolated using Ficoll-Histopaque density gradient centrifugation and then cryopreserved in the vapor phase of liquid nitrogen. A word on this clone: Its recognized antigen is unknown. Nothing much larger sits one base from this clone, and base qualities are not available.

This receptor was taken from a woman aged 40 to 49 in good health. Some clones in this sample may be carry-over from other donors' samples. Sequenced input: PBMCs. Recombination linked TRBV19 to TRBJ2-3; 9 central bases correspond to TRBD1. The CDR3 region has the sequence CATSTGGSTDTQYF. The DNA sequence is TGTGCCACCTCGACAGGGGGTTCCACAGATACGCAGTATTTT.